This T cell receptor (beta chain) appears in the sequencing data of a study of T cells in women clearing cervical HPV infection. The CDR3 loop spans 15 amino acids. The V gene's germline CDR1 is WNHNN and CDR2 SYGVQD (reference sequence). J lost 0 bases, V lost 6 bases, and 4 bases had no gene match. On this clone: The sequenced fragment ends 3 residues before the CDR3 boundary, so the rest is inferred from the germline J gene.

Sequenced by immunoSEQ multiplex PCR; TCRdb stores in-frame clones only, minus some. The listing records about 20,000 clones. What was sequenced was blood buffy coat. The rearrangement joins TRBV10-1 to TRBJ2-2; TRBD2 matches at 7 bases. This receptor was taken from a woman between 18 and 69 years old with a cervical HPV16 infection that either progressed to CIN3+ or cleared (not recorded which). CDR3 DNA (partial): TGCGCCAGCAGAAGAGCGGGGACGAACACCGGGGAG. Its protein product is CASRRAGTNTGE. The entire CDR3 protein is CASRRAGTNTGELFF.